This T cell receptor beta chain comes out of a study of STAT5B mutations in CD4+ large granular lymphocyte leukemia. As handled by the study authors: Productive clonotypes were detectable down to 2.59 x 10-5 frequency. Profiling relied on immunoSEQ multiplex PCR, and the TCRdb table lists in-frame clones only, not all of them. The V and J calls and clone size are taken from that table; D and trimming were inferred from the DNA. The sample holds about 32,000 clones; approximately 80% are singletons and the top ten take about 2.7%. Notes on this clone: Antigen specificity is unknown.

After removal of 1 base from V and 9 bases from J, the junction contained 7 bases not matched to a gene. The CDR3 sequence is 15 residues long. Looked up from germline, CDR1 is MNHNS and CDR2 is SASEGT. Study-level findings and limits: About a quarter of private leukemic clonotypes occurred rarely in other patients' non-leukemic repertoires.

This receptor was identified in a human donor in good health. Sequenced: CD4+ T cells from blood buffy coats. The chain recombines TRBV6-1 with TRBJ2-1; TRBD1 matches at 9 bases. The CDR3, as DNA: TGTGCCAGCAGTGAAGTAGGGACAGGGAATAGTGAGCAGTTCTTC. This sequence encodes CASSEVGTGNSEQFF.